This T cell receptor (beta chain) is drawn from a study of response to subunit inactivated influenza vaccine. From the RT-PCR reads, TCRdb called clonotypes with MiXCR, one entry per CDR3 protein. The sample shows about 540,000 distinct CDR3 sequences, 20% to 25% of them seen only once. This clonotype occurred a few times. Its cognate antigen is unknown. V gave up 6 bases and J gave up 4 bases; unmatched junction bases: 7. This CDR3 is built from 14 residues. The germline V gene has CDR1 MNHEY and CDR2 SVGEGT. Study-wide results and caveats: It was the authors' suggestion that each seasonal influenza vaccination recruits few new T cells.

These sequences were also reported in another study, on T cells expressing NK-cell markers. That paper notes: Researchers built TCR beta cDNA using 5'RACE template switching with UMIs.

The TCR originated in a man over 45 who received an inactivated influenza vaccine. The specimen comprised CD4+ T cells sorted from PBMCs, sampled 11 to 12 days after vaccination. The chain carries TRBV6-2 or TRBV6-3 and TRBJ2-3; 7 bases map to TRBD1. The chain's CDR3 is CASRRQGGPDTQYF. The CDR3 coding sequence is TGTGCCAGCAGGCGACAGGGCGGTCCAGATACGCAGTATTTT.